This is a list of T cell receptor beta chains from one sample in a study of blood T cell repertoires in COVID-19. Clones were sequenced by immunoSEQ multiplex PCR, and TCRdb holds only the in-frame ones, with some missing. The table lists 260,000 or so clones, 88% of them singletons. Specimen: peripheral blood. These receptors all come from a human donor in a cohort sampled during active COVID-19. Both conserved end residues are part of each CDR3. D genes are given only for firm matches. Clone size, where shown, is once, few, many, or a class for clones that have expanded.

TRBD1 | TRBJ2-5 | TRBV5-1 | . | TGCGCCAGCAGCGTCCAGGGGGAAGAGACCCAGTACTTC | CASSVQGEETQYF
TRBD1 | TRBJ1-2 | TRBV5-1 | once | TGCGCCAGCAGGGCAGGACAGGGGAGTCACTATGGCTACACCTTC | CASRAGQGSHYGYTF
TRBD1 | TRBJ1-2 | TRBV19 | . | TGTGCCAGTAGTATCCCCCCAGGGACAGGGGTTAACTATGGCTACACCTTC | CASSIPPGTGVNYGYTF
TRBD1 | TRBJ1-1 | TRBV5-1 | . | TGCGCCAGCAGCTTGTGGACAGGGATGAACACTGAAGCTTTCTTT | CASSLWTGMNTEAFF
. | TRBJ1-2 | TRBV4-3 | . | TGCGCCAGCAGCTGGAACGCGAGAGGCGGCTACACCTTC | CASSWNARGGYTF
TRBD1 | TRBJ2-7 | TRBV9 | . | TGTGCCAGCAGCGGTAGACAGGGTCTCTACGAGCAGTACTTC | CASSGRQGLYEQYF
. | TRBJ1-4 | TRBV5-4 | . | TGTGCCAGCAGCTTGGACGCAACCGGGGGAAAACTGTTTTTT | CASSLDATGGKLFF
. | TRBJ1-2 | TRBV2 | . | TGTGCCACCAAAGTCAGGGAATCCAACTATGGCTACACCTTC | CATKVRESNYGYTF
TRBD1 | TRBJ1-5 | TRBV6-6 | . | TGTGCCACCGCGGGACAGGGCGGCAATCAGCCCCAGCATTTT | CATAGQGGNQPQHF
TRBD2 | TRBJ2-7 | TRBV4-1 | . | TGCGCCAGCAGCCAGGGGAAGGGAGGGGTCGGCGACGAGCAGTACTTC | CASSQGKGGVGDEQYF